This T cell receptor (beta chain) is from a study of T cells after yellow fever vaccination. This clonotype was seen once. The target antigen is unknown. One junction end disagrees with the germline gene, perhaps due to a read error. Synthesis of TCR cDNA relied on 5'RACE template switching, which attached a universal primer site and UMIs. MiXCR was run by TCRdb on the 5' RACE reads, yielding one entry per CDR3 protein. The sample comprises 200,000 to 250,000 distinct CDR3 sequences, less than 9% of which are singletons, and more than 0.8% rests with the top ten. Study results and limitations: Most primary-vaccination clones reappeared after the booster (more than 95% CD4, 88% CD8). It was the secondary response that reached its peak faster, day 5 versus 15, but it was weaker. Contamination by abundant bulk-population clonotypes could be present in FACS-sorted repertoires.

The CDR3 sequence is 13 residues long. CDR1 is SGHTA, CDR2 FQGNSA, per germline. The rearrangement uses TRBV7-2 and TRBJ2-7; TRBD1 agrees at 7 bases. The origin of this receptor is a man younger than 45 who received the YFV17D yellow fever vaccine. The source was CD4+ T cells sorted from PBMCs, collected 15 days after the yellow fever booster vaccination. CDR3 bases: TGTGTCAGCGGTACGCAGGGGGCCTACGAGCAGTACTTC. It is translated as CVSGTQGAYEQYF.